This TCR beta chain appears in the sequencing data of a study of early T cells in non-severe SARS-CoV-2 infection (dated by TCRdb to 2020 to 2023). The study in broad terms: Because TCR sequencing was done on bulk RNA from unsorted whole blood, the alpha and beta chains could not be paired.

Set within a cohort of healthcare workers in London, UK, this nested case-control study involved weekly PCR testing of nasopharyngeal swabs along with blood sampling. Healthcare workers were recruited between 23 and 31 March 2020, during the week of the UK lockdown, and were followed weekly for up to roughly 16 weeks. Here is what the overall study found, with its caveats: VDJdb matching was skewed toward anti-spike CD8 responses and likely underestimated virus-specific expansions by missing private and CD4 specificities.

The sample holds a few counts of this clonotype. Its antigen target is currently unknown. Nothing much larger sits one base from this clone, and base qualities are not available. The library was generated by 5' RACE. Sequencer: NextSeq 500. The TCR library protocol attached unique molecular identifiers to individual cDNA molecules to correct for sequencing error and PCR bias. Both TCR alpha and beta chains were sequenced, and tight co-correlation was observed between alpha and beta sequence abundances in each sample. The authors processed their data as follows. Decombinator V4 was used to annotate the V gene, J gene and CDR3 of the TCR sequences. Expanded TCRs were defined as changing significantly between any two time points under a Poisson model with p below 0.0001. Abundances of TCRs were expressed as counts per million after normalisation to the total number of TCRs sequenced in each sample. VDJdb, accessed on 1 November 2021, was searched for TCRs annotated for CMV, EBV and SARS-CoV-2, and TCRs annotated for more than one antigen were excluded. The public reads were reprocessed in TCRdb via fastp at Q25 and MiXCR, keeping in-frame beta chains. Entries are consolidated by CDR3 protein sequence, retaining the most common genes and DNA. Here the V and J calls rest on TCRdb's processing, not on the authors' analysis. The table for this sample lists about 110,000 distinct CDR3 sequences; 11% of them were counted only once. The top ten clones comprise under 9% of the sample.

The sequence was obtained from an adult who was a healthcare worker with PCR-confirmed SARS-CoV-2 infection or an uninfected control (not recorded which). The specimen was whole blood.

The nucleotide sequence is given as TGTGCCAGCAGCTTAAGGGCTGAAGAGACCCAGTACTTC. Its protein product is CASSLRAEETQYF. The sequence links TRBV5-6 to TRBJ2-5; no D gene is confidently identified. Deletion took 2 bases off V and 3 bases off J, with a span of 8 bases between the germline ends. The germline V gene yields SGHDT for CDR1 and YYEEEE for CDR2. From cysteine to phenylalanine, the CDR3 is 13 amino acids long. Here the CDR3 DNA is all that survives: 39 bases in frame from base 1.